This TCR beta chain was captured in a study of T cell changes during pregnancy in multiple sclerosis. Some clones are missing from TCRdb's copy, which holds only in-frame ones; the method was immunoSEQ multiplex PCR. The table has 60,000 to 65,000 clones, around 92% seen once. This material consisted of peripheral blood, taken in the first trimester of pregnancy. These receptors were obtained from a female donor with multiple sclerosis, enrolled in a pregnancy study.

V is TRBV7-9 and J is TRBJ2-1; maybe TRBD2 (6 bases). Looked up from germline, CDR1 is SEHNR and CDR2 is FQNEAQ (reference sequence). The ends were cut back, 3 bases at V and 9 bases at J, with 15 bases in the middle. This CDR3 comprises 14 residues. This chain's CDR3 is CASSLSATSLEQFF. CDR3 DNA: TGTGCCAGCAGCTTGTCGGCCACTAGCCTTGAGCAGTTCTTC.